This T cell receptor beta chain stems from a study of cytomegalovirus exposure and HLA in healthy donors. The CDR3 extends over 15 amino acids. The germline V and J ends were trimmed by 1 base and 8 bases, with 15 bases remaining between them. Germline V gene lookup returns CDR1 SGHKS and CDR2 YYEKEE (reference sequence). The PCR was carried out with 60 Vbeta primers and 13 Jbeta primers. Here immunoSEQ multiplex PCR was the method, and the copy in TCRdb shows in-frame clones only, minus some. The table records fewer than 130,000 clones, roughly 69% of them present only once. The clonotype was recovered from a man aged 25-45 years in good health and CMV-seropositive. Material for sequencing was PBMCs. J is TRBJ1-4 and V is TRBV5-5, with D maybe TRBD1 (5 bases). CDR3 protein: CASSLLGQGGEKLFF. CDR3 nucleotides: TGTGCCAGCAGCTTGTTAGGTCAGGGAGGAGAAAAACTGTTTTTT.